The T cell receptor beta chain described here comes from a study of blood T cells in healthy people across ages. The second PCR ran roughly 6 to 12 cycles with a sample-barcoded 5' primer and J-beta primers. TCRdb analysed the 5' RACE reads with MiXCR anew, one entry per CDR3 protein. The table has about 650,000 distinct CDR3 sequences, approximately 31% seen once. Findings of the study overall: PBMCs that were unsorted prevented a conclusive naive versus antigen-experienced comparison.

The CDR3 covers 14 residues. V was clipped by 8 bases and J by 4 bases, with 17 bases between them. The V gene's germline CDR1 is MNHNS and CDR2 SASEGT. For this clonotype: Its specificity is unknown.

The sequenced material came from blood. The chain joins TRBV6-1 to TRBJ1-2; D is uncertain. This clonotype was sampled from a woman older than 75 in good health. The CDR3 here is CASRSQPPTYGYTF. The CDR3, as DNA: TGTGCCAGCCGCAGCCAGCCACCCACCTATGGCTACACCTTC.